This TCR beta chain was retrieved from a study of response to subunit inactivated influenza vaccine. Points from the study as a whole: Few new T cells, the authors suggested, are recruited by each seasonal influenza vaccination.

Remarks on this clonotype: Its antigen is still unknown.

From the RT-PCR reads, TCRdb called clonotypes with MiXCR, one entry per CDR3 protein. The sample lists hundreds of thousands of distinct CDR3 sequences; roughly 15% were seen once. V was shortened by 4 bases and J by 0 bases, with 7 bases between the two germline ends. Germline assignment: CDR1 MNHNS and CDR2 SASEGT. This CDR3 comprises 13 residues. The chain employs TRBV6-1 and TRBJ2-7, with D tentatively TRBD2 (5 bases). The sample in question was PBMCs from blood, obtained 14 days before vaccination. The source of this sequence is a man aged 50-60 years who received an inactivated influenza vaccine. Here the CDR3 reads CASSARDSYEQYF. Here the CDR3 DNA reads TGTGCCAGCAGTGCACGGGACTCCTACGAGCAGTACTTC.